This entry is about one T cell receptor beta chain. Trimming cost V 2 bases and J 6 bases; bases outside gene matches: 4. Germline loops: CDR1 SGHTA, CDR2 FQGTGA. The CDR3 has 15 residues. The data originate from a study of blood T cell repertoires in COVID-19. Study as a whole: Sites across the United States, Italy and Spain contributed samples from acute and convalescent COVID-19. PBMCs, B-cell-depleted T cells, or T cells were the source of the cDNA or gDNA that made up the material.

Original data processing: Nucleated cell number was recorded as an estimate derived from reference gene primer amplification. Using immunoSEQ multiplex PCR, the repertoire was profiled, and TCRdb retains in-frame clones only, with some absent. The V and J calls and the clone size are those of that table, but D and trimming were determined from the DNA. In the table there are 100,000 to 120,000 clones, roughly 87% of which are singletons. Sequencing input: peripheral blood. The origin of this receptor is a human donor in a cohort sampled during active COVID-19. The chain is built from TRBV7-3 and TRBJ2-1; 10 bases map to TRBD2. Here the CDR3 DNA reads TGTGCCAGCAGCTTACAGCGGGAGGGCCCCAATGAGCAGTTCTTC. It codes for CASSLQREGPNEQFF.